These 9 T cell receptor beta chains came from one sample sequenced in a study of control samples from healthy donors and cancer patients. Here immunoSEQ multiplex PCR was the method, and the copy in TCRdb shows in-frame clones only, minus some. The data show over 200,000 clones, with more than 65% seen just once and about an eighth held by the top ten. Sequencing input: PBMCs. Every receptor here comes from a woman in her sixties with lung cancer.

The chain couples TRBV19 to TRBJ1-6; the match to TRBD1 covers 11 bases. This CDR3 region has 16 residues. The V and J ends lost 0 bases and 9 bases, in that order; junction bases with no gene match: 4. The germline CDR1 and CDR2 sequences are LNHDA and SQIVND (reference sequence). CDR3 in amino acids: CASSIDPGQGGSPLHF. The CDR3 DNA reads TGTGCCAGTAGTATAGATCCGGGACAGGGGGGTTCACCCCTCCACTTT.

The chain combines TRBV13 with TRBJ2-5; 7 positions agree with TRBD2. The length of the CDR3 is 14 residues. Germline-derived CDR1 and CDR2 are PRHDT and FYEKMQ (reference sequence). V shed 7 bases, J shed 4 bases, and the junction held 9 bases outside the gene matches. CDR3 loop: CASNTGGSGETQYF. CDR3 coding DNA: TGTGCCAGCAACACGGGGGGTTCGGGAGAGACCCAGTACTTC.

The chain joins TRBV10-2 to TRBJ1-2; possibly TRBD1 for D (6 bases). Germline values: CDR1 WSHSY, CDR2 SAAADI. Trimming shortened V by 10 bases and J by 3 bases, and 12 bases separated the two germline ends. The CDR3 has 12 residues. Here the CDR3 reads CATRGEHYGYTF. CDR3 coding DNA: TGCGCCACCAGGGGAGAACACTATGGCTACACCTTC.

In this sample, this clone turned up once. V usage is TRBV7-2 and J usage is TRBJ2-7; TRBD2 matches 8 bases. Trimming cost V 4 bases and J 4 bases; bases outside gene matches: 12. CDR3 length: 16 amino acids. CDR1 and CDR2 (germline): SGHTA, FQGNSA. The CDR3 loop is CASSSLLERETYEQYF. The DNA for the CDR3 is TGTGCCAGCAGCTCCCTCCTCGAGCGGGAGACGTACGAGCAGTACTTC.

The rearrangement links TRBV10-3 to TRBJ2-3, with TRBD1 matching 8 bases. The germline V gene encodes CDR1 ENHRY and CDR2 SYGVKD. V trimming: 10 bases; J trimming: 3 bases; junction bases outside the gene matches: 18. The CDR3 runs 17 residues. CDR3 residues: CATTPRTGQGETDTQYF. CDR3 sequence (DNA): TGTGCCACTACTCCACGGACCGGACAGGGAGAGACAGATACGCAGTATTTT.

The rearrangement joins TRBV19 to TRBJ2-4, with 7 bases lining up with TRBD1. From germline, CDR1 is LNHDA and CDR2 SQIVND (reference sequence). The CDR3 totals 16 residues. The junction had 3 bases not matched to a gene; V was cut back by 1 base and J by 0 bases. This CDR3 reads CASSIGDSGAKNIQYF. In DNA form, the CDR3 reads TGTGCCAGTAGTATAGGGGACAGTGGAGCCAAAAACATTCAGTACTTC.

The rearrangement links TRBV15 to TRBJ2-1; the D gene is possibly TRBD1 (6 bases). Germline V gene data show CDR1 as LNHNV and CDR2 as YYDKDF (reference sequence). V lost 0 bases to trimming and J lost 1 base, with 10 bases between them. The CDR3 is 16 amino acids. Here the CDR3 DNA reads TGTGCCACCAGCAGAGATCCAGGGGCGTCCTACAATGAGCAGTTCTTC. Protein: CATSRDPGASYNEQFF.

This chain uses TRBV30 with TRBJ2-2, with D tentatively TRBD1 or TRBD2 (5 bases each). Trimming took off 6 bases at V and 7 bases at J, with 15 bases between the two ends. CDR3 length equals 13 residues. CDR1 is GTSNPN, CDR2 SVGIG, per germline (reference sequence). The chain's CDR3 is CACRGPDIGELFF. For the CDR3, the DNA is TGTGCCTGCCGGGGCCCCGATATCGGGGAGCTGTTTTTT.

This CDR3 reads CASSPPVLRGKAEAFF. CDR3 DNA: TGTGCCAGCTCACCACCGGTCTTAAGGGGTAAGGCTGAAGCTTTCTTT. The J gene is TRBJ1-1, the V gene TRBV18; D perhaps matches TRBD1 (5 bases). V gave up 0 bases and J gave up 6 bases, with 17 bases separating them. The CDR3 runs 16 residues. The V gene's germline CDR1 is KGHSH and CDR2 LQKENI.